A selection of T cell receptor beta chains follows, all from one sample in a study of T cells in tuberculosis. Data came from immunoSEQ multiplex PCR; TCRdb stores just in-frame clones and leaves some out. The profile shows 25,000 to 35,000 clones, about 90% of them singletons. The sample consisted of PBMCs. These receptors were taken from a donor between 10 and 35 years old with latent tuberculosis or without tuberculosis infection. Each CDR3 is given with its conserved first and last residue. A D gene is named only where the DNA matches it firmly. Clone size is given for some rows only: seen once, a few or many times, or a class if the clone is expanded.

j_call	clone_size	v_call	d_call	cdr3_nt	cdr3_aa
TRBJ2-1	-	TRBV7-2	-	TGTGCCAGCAGCTTAGCGGGTAGCGGAAGCCTCAATGAGCAGTTCTTC	CASSLAGSGSLNEQFF
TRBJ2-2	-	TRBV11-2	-	TGTGCCAGCAGCTTAGTGAGGCGCGGGGAGCTGTTTTTT	CASSLVRRGELFF
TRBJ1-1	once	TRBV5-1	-	TGCGCCATCGTGAGACCGGTGGCGCAGGGCACTGAAGCTTTCTTT	CAIVRPVAQGTEAFF
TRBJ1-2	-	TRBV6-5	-	TGTGCCAGCAGTTACGTAGGAACAGTCAACTATGGCTACACCTTC	CASSYVGTVNYGYTF
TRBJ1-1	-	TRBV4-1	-	TGCGCCAGCAGCCATGGCAGGGAGGGACGCAACACTGAAGCTTTCTTT	CASSHGREGRNTEAFF
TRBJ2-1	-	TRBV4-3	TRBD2	TGCGCCAGCAGCCTAGGACTAGCGGGGAGATACAATGAGCAGTTCTTC	CASSLGLAGRYNEQFF
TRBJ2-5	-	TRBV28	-	TGTGCCAGCAGTTTAACGTGGCAGGGAGAGACCCAGTACTTC	CASSLTWQGETQYF
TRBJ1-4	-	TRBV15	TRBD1	TGTGCCACCAGCCCCAGACAGGGACCCACTGAAAAACTGTTTTTT	CATSPRQGPTEKLFF
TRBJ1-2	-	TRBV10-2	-	TGCGCCAGCAGTGAGTCTCCCAGCGGGAGGGTTCGGGATGGCTACACCTTC	CASSESPSGRVRDGYTF
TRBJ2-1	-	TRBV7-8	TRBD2	TGTGCCAGCAGCTTAGCGTTGTGGCGGGGGATTTGGAATGAGCAGTTCTTC	CASSLALWRGIWNEQFF
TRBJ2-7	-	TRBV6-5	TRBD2	TGTGCCAGCAGAACTAGCGGGGGCACCTACGAGCAGTACTTC	CASRTSGGTYEQYF
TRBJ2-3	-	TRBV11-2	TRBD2	TGTGCCAGCAGCTTAGGTGTTAGCGGGGGGGCTTATAGCACAGATACGCAGTATTTT	CASSLGVSGGAYSTDTQYF
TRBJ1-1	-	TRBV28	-	TGTGCCAGCAGTTTGCCGCGGGTGGCAGCGAGGAAGGCTTTCTTT	CASSLPRVAARKAFF
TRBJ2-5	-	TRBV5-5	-	TGTGCCAGCAGCCATCCCCGGGACACCGACCAAGAGACCCAGTACTTC	CASSHPRDTDQETQYF
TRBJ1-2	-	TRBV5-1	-	TGCGCCAGCAGCTTCTTAGTCGGAGAAACGGGAGGCTACACCTTC	CASSFLVGETGGYTF
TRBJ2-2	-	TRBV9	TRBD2	TGTGCCAGCAGCGTAGACAGCGGGGGGGCCGGGGAGCTGTTTTTT	CASSVDSGGAGELFF